This paragraph covers one T cell receptor beta chain sequence. These data are taken from a study of blood T cell repertoires in COVID-19. Turning to the study itself: Spain, Italy and the United States supplied samples that represented acute and convalescent COVID-19. From T cells, B-cell-depleted T cells, or PBMCs came the material, which was cDNA or gDNA.

The V end lost 3 bases, the J end lost 10 bases, and 13 bases lay between the germline ends. There are 13 residues in the CDR3. Germline loops: CDR1 KGHSH, CDR2 LQKENI. As processed by the authors: Using reference gene primer amplification, nucleated cell counts were estimated. Sequencing was performed with immunoSEQ multiplex PCR; in TCRdb, only in-frame clones are kept and a portion is missing. V and J calls plus clone size are reproduced from that table; the DNA served to infer D and trimming. The sample contains about 220,000 clones, roughly 84% of which appear only once. The sequencing input was peripheral blood. This clonotype originated in a man between 50 and 59 years old with active or convalescent COVID-19. J is TRBJ1-5 and V is TRBV18; maybe TRBD1 (5 bases). CDR3 protein: CASSPSLQGPQHF. CDR3 nucleotides: TGTGCCAGCTCACCGAGTCTTCAGGGTCCCCAGCATTTT.